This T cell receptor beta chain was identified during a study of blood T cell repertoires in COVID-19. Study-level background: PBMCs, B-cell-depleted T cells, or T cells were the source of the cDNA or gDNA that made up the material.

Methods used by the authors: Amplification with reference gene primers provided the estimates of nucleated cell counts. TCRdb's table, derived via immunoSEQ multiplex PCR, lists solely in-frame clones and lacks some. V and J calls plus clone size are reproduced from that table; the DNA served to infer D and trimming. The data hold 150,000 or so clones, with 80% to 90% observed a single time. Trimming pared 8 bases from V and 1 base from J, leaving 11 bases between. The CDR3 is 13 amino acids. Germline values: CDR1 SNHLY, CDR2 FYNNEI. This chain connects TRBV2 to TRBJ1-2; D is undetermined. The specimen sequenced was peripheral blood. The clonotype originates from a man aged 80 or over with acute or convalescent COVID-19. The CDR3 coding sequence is TGTGCCAGCCACCGGGGTGTTAACTATGGCTACACCTTC. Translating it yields CASHRGVNYGYTF.